Listed below are T cell receptor beta chains from one sample, sequenced in a study of OX40 agonist ivuxolimab in advanced cancers. Assay: immunoSEQ multiplex PCR; the TCRdb copy retains only in-frame clones and omits some. The sample lists under 150,000 clones, 85% to 95% seen once, with about 0.93% in the top ten. This specimen was CD4+ or CD8+ T cells sorted from blood, taken in a trial of the OX40 agonist ivuxolimab. The source is an adult with an advanced solid tumor such as melanoma, head and neck, liver or kidney cancer. Both conserved end residues are part of each CDR3. D genes are given only for firm matches. Clone size is shown for a subset of rows, as once, few, many or a class of expanded clone.

j_gene | v_gene | abundance | d_gene | CDR3nt | CDR3aa
TRBJ2-7 | TRBV6-6 | NA | NA | TGTGCCAGCACCCCGGACTTTGGGCGGGGCTCCTACGAGCAGTACTTC | CASTPDFGRGSYEQYF
TRBJ2-3 | TRBV4-3 | NA | NA | TGCGCCAGCAGTAAAGAATGGAGCACAGATACGCAGTATTTT | CASSKEWSTDTQYF
TRBJ2-3 | TRBV5-4 | NA | NA | TGTGCCAGCAGCCGGCCGGACACAGATACGCAGTATTTT | CASSRPDTDTQYF
TRBJ1-2 | TRBV19 | NA | NA | TGTGCCAGTAGTATAGATAGGGGCGCTAACTATGGCTACACCTTC | CASSIDRGANYGYTF
TRBJ1-3 | TRBV11-2 | NA | TRBD1 | TGTGCCAGCAGCACGGACAGGGGTTTAGGAAACACCATATATTTT | CASSTDRGLGNTIYF
TRBJ2-5 | TRBV5-1 | once | NA | TGCGCCAGCAGCCCCCGCACTTTTCAAGAGACCCAGTACTTC | CASSPRTFQETQYF
TRBJ2-2 | TRBV5-1 | NA | NA | TGCGCCAGCAGCTTGGCTGTAGGGAACACCGGGGAGCTGTTTTTT | CASSLAVGNTGELFF
TRBJ2-1 | TRBV7-2 | NA | TRBD1 | TGTGCCAGCAGCTCTCGCCGGACAGGGTCATTCCATGGGCAGTTCTTC | CASSSRRTGSFHGQFF
TRBJ2-2 | TRBV6-1 | NA | TRBD2 | TGTGCCAGCATCCTTAGCGGGGGCGGAACCGGGGAGCTGTTTTTT | CASILSGGGTGELFF
TRBJ1-1 | TRBV7-2 | NA | TRBD1 | TGTGCCAGCAGCCGACAGGGGGAGAGCACTGAAGCTTTCTTT | CASSRQGESTEAFF
TRBJ2-1 | TRBV18 | NA | NA | TGTGCCAGCTCACCGATGGACAGTACCTACAATGAGCAGTTCTTC | CASSPMDSTYNEQFF
TRBJ1-5 | TRBV6-5 | NA | NA | TGTGCCAGCAGTTCACGACATTATAGCAATCAGCCCCAGCATTTT | CASSSRHYSNQPQHF
TRBJ1-4 | TRBV18 | NA | NA | TGTGCCAGCTCACCCCCGGGACCCGAGGAAAAACTGTTTTTT | CASSPPGPEEKLFF
TRBJ1-1 | TRBV28 | NA | NA | TGTGCCAGCAGCCTTACATGGGCTGAAGCTTTCTTT | CASSLTWAEAFF
TRBJ2-3 | TRBV4-3 | NA | NA | TGCGCCAGCAGCCAGGAGCTCCCCGGCACAGATACGCAGTATTTT | CASSQELPGTDTQYF
TRBJ2-3 | TRBV2 | NA | NA | TGTGCCAGCAGCGCGGGTCGCACAGATACGCAGTATTTT | CASSAGRTDTQYF
TRBJ1-2 | TRBV5-6 | once | NA | TGTGCCAGCAGCTTGGTGGACAGAAACTATGGCTACACCTTC | CASSLVDRNYGYTF
TRBJ1-5 | TRBV11-2 | NA | NA | TGTGCCAGCAGCTTAGAGGGCCTCGAGGGGGATCAGCCCCAGCATTTT | CASSLEGLEGDQPQHF
TRBJ2-2 | TRBV18 | NA | NA | TGTGCCAGCTCACCAAAGCTCACGACTCTTAACACCGGGGAGCTGTTTTTT | CASSPKLTTLNTGELFF
TRBJ1-5 | TRBV28 | NA | TRBD1 | TGTGCCAGCAGCCGTACCACAGGGGGACTCAATCAGCCCCAGCATTTT | CASSRTTGGLNQPQHF
TRBJ1-2 | TRBV6-5 | once | NA | TGTGCCAGCAGTCGGGACGGTAACTATGGCTACACCTTC | CASSRDGNYGYTF
TRBJ1-2 | TRBV11-3 | NA | NA | TGTGCCAGCAGCTTAGTAACGGGGGGCCCGGGCTATGGCTACACCTTC | CASSLVTGGPGYGYTF
TRBJ2-1 | TRBV10-3 | NA | TRBD2 | TGTGCCATCAGAGAGGGACTAGCGGGAGTCCCCCCGCAGTTCTTC | CAIREGLAGVPPQFF
TRBJ2-6 | TRBV7-2 | NA | NA | TGTGCCAGCAGCCTCGACTCTGGGGCCAACGTCCTGACTTTC | CASSLDSGANVLTF
TRBJ1-2 | TRBV28 | NA | NA | TGTGCCAGCAGTAGTCTACTAGCTCAGGGGTCTGGCTACACCTTC | CASSSLLAQGSGYTF
TRBJ2-7 | TRBV6-6 | NA | TRBD1 | TGTGCCAGCAGTTACTCCCGGGACAGGGGAGTCGAGCAGTACTTC | CASSYSRDRGVEQYF
TRBJ2-7 | TRBV5-4 | NA | TRBD1 | TGTGCCAGCACCAGGACAGGGGGCCGCGAGCAGTACTTC | CASTRTGGREQYF
TRBJ2-2 | TRBV15 | NA | NA | TGTGCCACCAGACAAGATATCGGGGGCGGGGAGCTGTTTTTT | CATRQDIGGGELFF
TRBJ2-5 | TRBV12-5 | NA | TRBD1 | TGTGCTAGTGGTTCGGGACAGTTGGGGGAGACCCAGTACTTC | CASGSGQLGETQYF
TRBJ2-1 | TRBV5-4 | NA | NA | TGTGCCAGCAGCTTCGACTACAATGAGCAGTTCTTC | CASSFDYNEQFF
TRBJ2-3 | TRBV28 | NA | NA | TGTGCCAGCAGTTTATCCGGTAAAACGCAGTATTTT | CASSLSGKTQYF
TRBJ2-7 | TRBV28 | NA | TRBD2 | TGTGCCAGCAGTTTTGGCGGGAGTAGGCACGAGCAGTACTTC | CASSFGGSRHEQYF
TRBJ2-7 | TRBV19 | NA | NA | TGTGCCAGTAGTATAGACAGGGTCGGCTACGAGCAGTACTTC | CASSIDRVGYEQYF
TRBJ1-6 | TRBV7-9 | NA | NA | TGTGCCAGCAGCTTTTCGAGACATAATTCACCCCTCCACTTT | CASSFSRHNSPLHF
TRBJ2-3 | TRBV28 | NA | TRBD2 | TGTGCCAGCTCTAGCGGGAGCCCCCGGGGCACAGATACGCAGTATTTT | CASSSGSPRGTDTQYF
TRBJ2-7 | TRBV10-2 | NA | NA | TGCGCCAGCAGTGGGCAGCCCTACGAGCAGTACTTC | CASSGQPYEQYF
TRBJ1-1 | TRBV6-1 | NA | NA | TGTGCCAGCAAGGTCGGGCAGGGGAACACTGAAGCTTTCTTT | CASKVGQGNTEAFF
TRBJ1-2 | TRBV19 | NA | NA | TGTGCCAGTAACCACCCGGACAGAAACTATGGCTACACCTTC | CASNHPDRNYGYTF
TRBJ2-2 | TRBV5-6 | NA | NA | TGTGCCAGCAGCGGGACACCAAACACCGGGGAGCTGTTTTTT | CASSGTPNTGELFF
TRBJ1-4 | TRBV5-1 | NA | NA | TGCGCCAGCAGCGAAACGACCGGGCCATCGGCACTGTTTTTT | CASSETTGPSALFF
TRBJ2-1 | TRBV7-9 | NA | TRBD2 | TGTGCCAGCAGCCTCTGGGGTAGCGGGAGAACGGAGGAGCAGTTCTTC | CASSLWGSGRTEEQFF
TRBJ2-7 | TRBV29-1 | NA | NA | TGCAGCGTTGGGGCAGGGACTCTGTACGAGCAGTACTTC | CSVGAGTLYEQYF
TRBJ2-3 | TRBV2 | NA | NA | TGTGCCAGCAAGGGAAGCGGATCTACGCAGTATTTT | CASKGSGSTQYF
TRBJ2-7 | TRBV7-2 | NA | NA | TGTGCCAGCAGCTTAGGGTTACCGACGGGAGATTACGAGCAGTACTTC | CASSLGLPTGDYEQYF
TRBJ1-2 | TRBV6-5 | once | NA | TGTGCCAGCAGTTACCCCGACCAAAAGGGAGGCTACACCTTC | CASSYPDQKGGYTF
TRBJ2-7 | TRBV7-6 | NA | TRBD1 | TGTGCCAGCAGCCCTTACTCCGGGACAGGGGTCGAGCAGTACTTC | CASSPYSGTGVEQYF
TRBJ2-1 | TRBV5-1 | NA | NA | TGCGCCAGCAGCTTGGGCGGCGGGGCGGACAATGAGCAGTTCTTC | CASSLGGGADNEQFF
TRBJ1-1 | TRBV29-1 | NA | TRBD1 | TGCAGCGTTGACCCAGGGGGCTCTGAAGCTTTCTTT | CSVDPGGSEAFF
TRBJ1-1 | TRBV10-3 | NA | TRBD1 | TGTGCCATCAGTGCGTCGGGACAGTCAATGAACACTGAAGCTTTCTTT | CAISASGQSMNTEAFF
TRBJ1-1 | TRBV19 | few | NA | TGTGCCAGTAGTATAGATCTATGGGCAGCTAGATTTATGAACACTGAAGCTTTCTTT | CASSIDLWAARFMNTEAFF
TRBJ1-1 | TRBV6-5 | NA | NA | TGTGCCATCAGTTCCGCAGGGAGGGACACTGAAGCTTTCTTT | CAISSAGRDTEAFF
TRBJ1-1 | TRBV30 | few | NA | TGTGCCTGGAGTGTACCCACCGGGACAACGACTGAAGCTTTCTTT | CAWSVPTGTTTEAFF
TRBJ2-1 | TRBV2 | NA | NA | TGTGCCAGCACGTGGGTTCACTACAATGAGCAGTTCTTC | CASTWVHYNEQFF
TRBJ1-3 | TRBV18 | NA | TRBD1 | TGTGCCAGCTCACCGGTCAGGGGGCCTGGAAACACCATATATTTT | CASSPVRGPGNTIYF